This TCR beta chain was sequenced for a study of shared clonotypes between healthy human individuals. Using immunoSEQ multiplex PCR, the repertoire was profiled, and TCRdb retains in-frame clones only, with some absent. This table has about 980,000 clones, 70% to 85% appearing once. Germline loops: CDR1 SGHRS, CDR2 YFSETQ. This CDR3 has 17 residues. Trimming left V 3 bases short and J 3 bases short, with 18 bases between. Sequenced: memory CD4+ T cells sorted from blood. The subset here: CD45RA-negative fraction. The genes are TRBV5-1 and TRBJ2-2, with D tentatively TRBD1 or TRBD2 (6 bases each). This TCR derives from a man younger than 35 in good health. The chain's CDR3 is CASSSTGRKGDTGELFF. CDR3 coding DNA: TGCGCCAGCAGCTCCACAGGGAGGAAGGGGGACACCGGGGAGCTGTTTTTT. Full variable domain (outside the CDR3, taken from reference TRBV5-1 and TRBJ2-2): KAGVTQTPRYLIKTRGQQVTLSCSPISGHRSVSWYQQTPGQGLQFLFEYFSETQRNKGNFPGRFSGRQFSNSRSEMNVSTLELGDSALYLCASSSTGRKGDTGELFFGEGSRLTVL.